Here is one T cell receptor (beta chain) with its context. Its antigen is as yet unknown. The data were obtained in a study of T cell responses to AZD1222 COVID-19 vaccine. Study results and limitations: Nearly half of spike-specific TCRs reportedly target variant regions that are unmutated in the B.1.351 and B.1.1.7 variants.

Some clones are missing from TCRdb's copy, which holds only in-frame ones; the method was immunoSEQ multiplex PCR. This sample carries 100,000 to 150,000 clones, around 89% of them seen once, and the ten largest clones take around 4%. J gave up 5 bases and V 7 bases, and 4 bases lay outside the gene matches. The germline V gene encodes CDR1 MNHEY and CDR2 SMNVEV (reference sequence). CDR3 length: 13 residues. This specimen was peripheral blood, taken on day 0 of AZD1222 vaccination. The source of this sequence is an adult in good health. The chain links TRBV27 to TRBJ1-2, with 10 nucleotides matching TRBD1. The CDR3 DNA reads as TGTGCCAGCACCCGGGGACAGGGGTATGGCTACACCTTC. Protein: CASTRGQGYGYTF.